This T cell receptor (beta chain) was sequenced in a study of shared clonotypes between healthy human individuals. The wider study: CD8 memory received one plate per donor, CD8 naive two, CD4 memory three and CD4 naive three. General study findings and limits: The represented genetic and exposure-history diversity was limited by the small number of donors.

The CDR3 has 13 amino acids. V lost 2 bases to trimming and J lost 11 bases, with 13 bases between them. Germline CDR1 is LGHNA and CDR2 is YSLEER. Recent acute infections and vaccinations were absent in the healthy HIV-negative adult donors. Naive CD45RA+ and memory CD45RA-negative subsets were split from CD4+ cells. This clone was observed once. Its antigen is unknown. Profiled with immunoSEQ multiplex PCR; TCRdb holds only in-frame clones, not every one. The sample records approximately 250,000 clones, 50% to 80% being singletons. This clonotype was obtained from a man aged 25 to 45 in good health. The V gene is TRBV4-3, the J gene TRBJ2-1; D gene unclear. Specimen: memory CD4+ T cells sorted from blood. Documented subset: CD45RA-negative fraction. For the CDR3, the DNA is TGCGCCAGCAGCCAAAATGGTCACGGCCAGCAGTTCTTC. It yields the protein CASSQNGHGQQFF.